Sequencing of this T cell receptor beta chain was carried out in a study of beta chain features in type 1 diabetes. The study, taken as a whole, reports: Shortening of TCRB CDR3s, moderate but significant, appeared in all four CD4+ subsets of Type 1 diabetes patients.

The authors obtained over 95% purity in all sorted populations. CDR3 length equals 16 residues. The J segment lost 0 bases and the V segment lost 3 bases, leaving 5 bases of the junction unmatched. CDR1 and CDR2 (germline): SEHNR, FQNEAQ (reference sequence). About this clone itself: The antigen is unknown.

Every isolated RNA sample was fully reverse transcribed, so sequencing captured expressed TCRB transcripts. TCRdb keeps only in-frame clones here, not all; method: immunoSEQ multiplex PCR. The table records about 650,000 clones, 9.5% to 15% of them present only once. This clonotype originated in a man aged 25 to 45 with type 1 diabetes. Source material: naive CD4+ T cells from blood. The chain has TRBV7-9 and TRBJ2-3; 8 positions match TRBD2. The CDR3 coding sequence is TGTGCCAGCAGCTTTACTAGCGGACCGAGCACAGATACGCAGTATTTT. Amino acids: CASSFTSGPSTDTQYF.